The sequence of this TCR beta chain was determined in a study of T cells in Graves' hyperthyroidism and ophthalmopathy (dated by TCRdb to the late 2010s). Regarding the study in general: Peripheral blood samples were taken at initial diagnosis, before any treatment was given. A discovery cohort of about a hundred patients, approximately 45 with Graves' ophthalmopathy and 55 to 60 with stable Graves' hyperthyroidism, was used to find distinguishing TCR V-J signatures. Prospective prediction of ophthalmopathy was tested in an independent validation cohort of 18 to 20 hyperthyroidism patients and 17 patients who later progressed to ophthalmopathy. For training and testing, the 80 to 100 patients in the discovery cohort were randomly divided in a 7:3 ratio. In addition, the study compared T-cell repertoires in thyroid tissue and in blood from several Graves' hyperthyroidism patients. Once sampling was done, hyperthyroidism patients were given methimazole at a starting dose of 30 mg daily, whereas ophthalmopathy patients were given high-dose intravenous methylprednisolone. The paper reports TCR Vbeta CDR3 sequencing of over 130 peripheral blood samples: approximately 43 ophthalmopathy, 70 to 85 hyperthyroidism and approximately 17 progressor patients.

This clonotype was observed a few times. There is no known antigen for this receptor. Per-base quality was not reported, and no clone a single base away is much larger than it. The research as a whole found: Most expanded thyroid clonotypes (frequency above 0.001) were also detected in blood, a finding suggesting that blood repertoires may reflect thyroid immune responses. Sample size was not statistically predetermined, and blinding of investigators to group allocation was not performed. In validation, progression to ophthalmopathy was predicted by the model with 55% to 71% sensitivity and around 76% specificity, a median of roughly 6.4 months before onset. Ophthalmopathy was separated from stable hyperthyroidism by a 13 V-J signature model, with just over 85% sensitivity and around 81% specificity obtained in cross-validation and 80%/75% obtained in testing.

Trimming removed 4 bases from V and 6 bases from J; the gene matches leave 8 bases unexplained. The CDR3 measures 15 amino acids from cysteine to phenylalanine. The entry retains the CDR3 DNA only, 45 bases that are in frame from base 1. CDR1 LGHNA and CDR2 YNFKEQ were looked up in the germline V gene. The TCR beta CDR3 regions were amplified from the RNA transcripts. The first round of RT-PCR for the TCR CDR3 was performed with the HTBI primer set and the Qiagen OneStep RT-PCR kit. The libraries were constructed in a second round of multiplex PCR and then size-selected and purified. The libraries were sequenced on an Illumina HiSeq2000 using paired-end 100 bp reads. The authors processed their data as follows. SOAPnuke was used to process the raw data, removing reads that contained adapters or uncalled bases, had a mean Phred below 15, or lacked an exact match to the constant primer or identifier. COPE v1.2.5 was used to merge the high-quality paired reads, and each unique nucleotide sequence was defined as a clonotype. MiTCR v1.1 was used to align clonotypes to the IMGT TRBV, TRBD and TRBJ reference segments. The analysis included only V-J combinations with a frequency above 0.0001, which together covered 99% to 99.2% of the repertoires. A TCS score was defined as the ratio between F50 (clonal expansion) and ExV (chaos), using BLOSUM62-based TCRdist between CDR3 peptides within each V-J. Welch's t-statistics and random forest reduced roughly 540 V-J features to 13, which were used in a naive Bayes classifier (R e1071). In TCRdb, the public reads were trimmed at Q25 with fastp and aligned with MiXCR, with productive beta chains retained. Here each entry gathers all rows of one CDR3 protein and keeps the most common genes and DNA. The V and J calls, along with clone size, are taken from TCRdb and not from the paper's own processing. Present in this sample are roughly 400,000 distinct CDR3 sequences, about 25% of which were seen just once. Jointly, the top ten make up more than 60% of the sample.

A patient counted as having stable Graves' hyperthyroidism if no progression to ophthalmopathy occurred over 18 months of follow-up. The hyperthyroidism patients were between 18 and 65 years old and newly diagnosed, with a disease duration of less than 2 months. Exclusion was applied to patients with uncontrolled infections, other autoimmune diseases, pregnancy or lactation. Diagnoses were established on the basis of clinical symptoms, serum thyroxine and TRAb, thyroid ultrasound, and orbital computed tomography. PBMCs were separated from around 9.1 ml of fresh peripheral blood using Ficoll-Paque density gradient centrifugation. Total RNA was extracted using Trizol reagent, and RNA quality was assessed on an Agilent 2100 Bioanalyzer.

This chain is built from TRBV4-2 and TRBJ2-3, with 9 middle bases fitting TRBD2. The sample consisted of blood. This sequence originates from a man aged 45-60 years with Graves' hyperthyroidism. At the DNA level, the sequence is TGTGCCAGCAGCCCCGTTAGCGGGAGTCCCGATACGCAGTATTTT. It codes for CASSPVSGSPDTQYF.